This T cell receptor beta chain stems from a study of blood T cell repertoires in COVID-19. As for the study in general: In each case, the material was cDNA or gDNA derived from T cells, B-cell-depleted T cells, or PBMCs.

CDR1 and CDR2 (germline): MNHEY, SVGAGI. The V end lost 4 bases, the J end lost 5 bases, and 18 bases lay between the germline ends. This CDR3 spans 15 amino acids. Original processing methods: Reference gene primer amplification yielded estimated nucleated cell counts. TCRdb's copy holds only in-frame clones and misses some; the assay was immunoSEQ multiplex PCR. The V and J calls and clone size come from that table; D and trimming were worked out from the DNA. The profile shows some 170,000 clones, roughly four fifths of them singletons. The rearrangement joins TRBV6-5 to TRBJ2-7; D is unresolved. Sequencing was performed on peripheral blood. The source is a human donor in a cohort sampled during active COVID-19. CDR3 in DNA: TGTGCCAGCAGTTCGAATGTAGCCCAGTTCGACGAGCAGTACTTC. This translates into CASSSNVAQFDEQYF.